This is a list of T cell receptor beta chains from one sample in a study of B cell selection in AIRE deficiency. The data were produced by immunoSEQ multiplex PCR, yet TCRdb's version contains in-frame clones alone and is incomplete. The sample lists 18,000 or so clones; 85% to 95% were seen once. Sequenced: CD4+CD25+ Tregs sorted from PBMCs. The origin of the receptors is a human donor in good health. Both conserved end residues are part of each CDR3. Fields, in order: CDR3 length, J gene, V gene, D gene, clone size, CDR3 DNA, CDR3 protein. The D gene is left open where the match is weak. The listing skips clone size in some rows; elsewhere it reads once, few, many or a size class.

>11|TRBJ1-2|TRBV7-9|NA|NA
TGTGCCAGCAGCTTATCGGGCGGCTACACCTTC
CASSLSGGYTF
>16|TRBJ2-3|TRBV13|TRBD2|NA
TGTGCCAGCAGCTTAGGACGGACTAGCGGGATAGATACGCAGTATTTT
CASSLGRTSGIDTQYF
>15|TRBJ2-7|TRBV27|TRBD2|NA
TGTGCCAGCAGTTGGGGGGGGACGGTCTCCTACGAGCAGTACTTC
CASSWGGTVSYEQYF
>15|TRBJ1-1|TRBV5-4|NA|NA
TGTGCCAGCACACATGGCGGCCAGGTCGTCTCTGAAGCTTTCTTT
CASTHGGQVVSEAFF
>13|TRBJ1-3|TRBV7-2|NA|NA
TGTGCCAGCAGCACAGGGTCGGGAAACACCATATATTTT
CASSTGSGNTIYF
>16|TRBJ1-2|TRBV19|TRBD1|NA
TGTGCCAGTAGCTCCAGGGCGGGACAGTATAACTATGGCTACACCTTC
CASSSRAGQYNYGYTF
>13|TRBJ2-7|TRBV11-2|TRBD2|NA
TGTGCCAGCAGCCGCCCCCTAGCGGGAGGGCCCTTCTTC
CASSRPLAGGPFF
>16|TRBJ2-7|TRBV10-3|TRBD2|NA
TGTGCCATCAGTGGGAAAAGCGGGAGCCGTTCCTACGAGCAGTACTTC
CAISGKSGSRSYEQYF
>16|TRBJ2-3|TRBV19|TRBD2|once
TGTGCCAGTAATCAAGCTAGCGGGAGGGCCTGGGATACGCAGTATTTT
CASNQASGRAWDTQYF
>15|TRBJ1-3|TRBV5-1|NA|NA
TGCGCCAGCAGCTTAATCGGGGGCCCTGGAAACACCATATATTTT
CASSLIGGPGNTIYF
>15|TRBJ1-5|TRBV28|NA|NA
TGTGCCAGCAGTGTTCAGGGTGCTCTCAATCAGCCCCAGCATTTT
CASSVQGALNQPQHF
>16|TRBJ1-5|TRBV19|TRBD1|NA
TGTGCCAGTAGTATAAGGACAGGGTATAGCAATCAGCCCCAGCATTTT
CASSIRTGYSNQPQHF
>15|TRBJ2-4|TRBV11-2|NA|NA
TGTGCCAGCACCCCCTCCCTCGACGGTTTGAACATTCAGTACTTC
CASTPSLDGLNIQYF
>17|TRBJ1-4|TRBV28|TRBD1|NA
TGTGCCAGCAGTTTATCCGCTGGGACAGGGCCCAATGAAAAACTGTTTTTT
CASSLSAGTGPNEKLFF
>13|TRBJ2-7|TRBV5-1|NA|NA
TGCGCCAGCAGCCGGGAAGGACCCTACGAGCAGTACTTC
CASSREGPYEQYF
>13|TRBJ2-5|TRBV2|NA|few
TGTGCCAACAGCCTGGGCGGGGACGAGACCCAGTACTTC
CANSLGGDETQYF
>15|TRBJ2-7|TRBV2|TRBD2|NA
TGTGCCAGCAGTGAAGAGGCTAGCGGGAGGGGCGAGCAGTACTTC
CASSEEASGRGEQYF